This T cell receptor beta chain was recovered during a study of T cell changes during pregnancy in multiple sclerosis. The junction had 10 bases not matched to a gene; V was cut back by 5 bases and J by 1 base. Germline assignment: CDR1 MNHEY and CDR2 SMNVEV (reference sequence). The CDR3 has 16 residues. Clones were sequenced by immunoSEQ multiplex PCR, and TCRdb holds only the in-frame ones, with some missing. The sample records 30,000 to 40,000 clones, over 80% being singletons. The origin of this receptor is a female donor in good health, enrolled as a control in a pregnancy study. The chain employs TRBV27 and TRBJ1-2, with TRBD1 matching 7 bases. The sequencing here drew on CD4+ T cells from peripheral blood mononuclear cells, taken in the third trimester of pregnancy. The CDR3 nucleotides read TGTGCCAGCAGTCCCCACAGGGGCTTAAGTAACTATGGCTACACCTTC. Its protein product is CASSPHRGLSNYGYTF.